This TCR beta chain was identified in a study of shared clonotypes between healthy human individuals. For the study at large: Per-donor plates numbered three CD4 naive, three CD4 memory, two CD8 naive and one CD8 memory.

Only in-frame clones appear in the TCRdb table, and some are missing; sequencing was by immunoSEQ multiplex PCR. Here the sample spans millions of clones, roughly 91% being singletons. Germline CDR1 reads MDHEN; CDR2 reads SYDVKM. This CDR3 region has 16 residues. V dropped 5 bases and J dropped 4; count of bases not matched to a gene: 10. Positively selected for CCR7, the CD45RO-negative cells used as naive CD8 cells excluded terminally differentiated effector memory CD45RA+ cells. Sequenced: naive CD8+ T cells from PBMCs. The chain recombines TRBV28 with TRBJ2-7, with TRBD2 matching 11 bases. The origin of this receptor is a man between 18 and 35 years old in good health. Some clones in this sample may be carry-over from other donors' samples. The CDR3 coding sequence is TGTGCCAGCAGTCCTTCTAGCGGGAGGCCCTTTTACGAGCAGTACTTC. It translates to CASSPSSGRPFYEQYF.